This T cell receptor (beta chain) was documented in a study of T cell responses to AZD1222 COVID-19 vaccine. Study overall: Doses given second, at about 4 or about 12 weeks, were pooled.

The repertoire was sequenced with immunoSEQ multiplex PCR; TCRdb's copy has only in-frame clones and lacks some. Seen here are some 70,000 clones, roughly 80% observed once, and the top ten hold roughly 5%. Germline V gene data show CDR1 as SGHAT and CDR2 as FQDESV (reference sequence). V was clipped by 4 bases and J by 3 bases, with 13 bases between them. The CDR3 is 14 residues long. The genes are TRBV11-1 and TRBJ2-7, with D perhaps assigned TRBD1 or TRBD2 (5 bases each). The source was peripheral blood, collected on day 0 of AZD1222 vaccination. The source of this sequence is an adult in good health. The CDR3 reads CASSSRDALYEQYF. The CDR3 DNA sequence: TGTGCCAGCAGCTCCCGGGACGCCCTCTACGAGCAGTACTTC.